Listed below are T cell receptor beta chains from one sample, sequenced in a study of radiotherapy plus CTLA-4 blockade in lung cancer. Here immunoSEQ multiplex PCR was the method, and the copy in TCRdb shows in-frame clones only, minus some. The repertoire holds about 77,000 clones, with nearly 75% as singletons. The source was peripheral blood, collected from a patient treated with radiotherapy plus ipilimumab. The receptors were gathered from a human donor with non-small cell lung cancer whose response to radiotherapy plus ipilimumab could not be evaluated. The CDR3 runs from the conserved cysteine through the conserved F or W. D genes are given only for firm matches. The size of a clone is reported for some rows only, either as once, few or many, or as a class for expanded clones.

>NA|TRBJ1-1|TRBV7-7|NA
CASSLAKGTEAFF
TGTGCCAGCAGCTTAGCGAAGGGGACTGAAGCTTTCTTT
>NA|TRBJ2-2|TRBV7-3|NA
CASSPPAAGVHGELFF
TGTGCCAGCAGCCCCCCGGCGGCGGGCGTCCACGGGGAGCTGTTTTTT
>few|TRBJ2-3|TRBV2|NA
CASLLLYPTDTQYF
TGTGCCAGCCTCCTCCTCTACCCCACAGATACGCAGTATTTT
>NA|TRBJ2-3|TRBV29-1|TRBD2
CSVDLTLGLAGGAPRLDTQYF
TGCAGCGTTGATCTTACACTGGGACTAGCGGGGGGGGCACCCCGCCTAGATACGCAGTATTTT
>NA|TRBJ1-1|TRBV7-9|NA
CASSLSGEDTEAFF
TGTGCCAGCAGCTTAAGTGGGGAGGACACTGAAGCTTTCTTT
>few|TRBJ2-3|TRBV6-1|NA
CASELTDTQYF
TGTGCCAGTGAACTCACAGATACGCAGTATTTT
>once|TRBJ1-1|TRBV5-1|NA
CASSLIRDDTEAFF
TGCGCCAGCAGCTTGATCAGGGATGACACTGAAGCTTTCTTT
>NA|TRBJ1-2|TRBV5-1|TRBD1
CASSFGTGDRYTF
TGCGCCAGCAGCTTCGGGACAGGGGACCGCTACACCTTC
>NA|TRBJ1-5|TRBV6-5|TRBD1
CASRRTGGNQPQHF
TGTGCCAGCAGACGGACAGGGGGCAATCAGCCCCAGCATTTT
>few|TRBJ2-2|TRBV21-1|NA
CASSSFYGELFF
TGTGCCAGCAGCAGTTTTTACGGGGAGCTGTTTTTT
>few|TRBJ2-3|TRBV7-6|NA
CASTLLGGASTDTQYF
TGTGCCAGCACACTATTGGGTGGGGCTAGCACAGATACGCAGTATTTT
>NA|TRBJ2-7|TRBV10-3|TRBD1
CAISESGYQGESYEQYF
TGTGCCATCAGTGAGTCGGGATACCAGGGGGAGTCCTACGAGCAGTACTTC
>few|TRBJ1-5|TRBV19|NA
CASSFGRDSNQPQHF
TGTGCCAGTAGTTTCGGACGGGATAGCAATCAGCCCCAGCATTTT
>NA|TRBJ2-5|TRBV30|NA
CAWSVGGAQETQYF
TGTGCCTGGAGTGTAGGGGGGGCCCAAGAGACCCAGTACTTC
>NA|TRBJ2-5|TRBV7-3|TRBD2
CASSLSPGGPETQYF
TGTGCCAGCAGCTTAAGCCCGGGGGGGCCAGAGACCCAGTACTTC
>few|TRBJ1-3|TRBV25-1|NA
CASTSGDTIYF
TGTGCCAGCACCTCAGGGGACACCATATATTTT
>NA|TRBJ2-3|TRBV2|TRBD2
CASSDPVGLAGGGDTQYF
TGTGCCAGCAGCGACCCGGTGGGACTAGCGGGAGGTGGAGATACGCAGTATTTT
>NA|TRBJ1-3|TRBV29-1|NA
CSVDGGNTIYF
TGCAGCGTTGACGGTGGAAACACCATATATTTT
>NA|TRBJ2-7|TRBV5-1|TRBD1
CASTPGQGRNEQYF
TGCGCCAGCACACCGGGACAGGGGCGGAACGAGCAGTACTTC
>few|TRBJ1-2|TRBV7-9|NA
CASSLAQGFGYGYTF
TGTGCCAGCAGCTTAGCCCAGGGGTTCGGCTATGGCTACACCTTC
>NA|TRBJ2-3|TRBV2|NA
CASGLGTGTDTQYF
TGTGCCAGCGGTCTTGGGACTGGCACAGATACGCAGTATTTT
>NA|TRBJ2-1|TRBV6-5|TRBD2
CASRDLAGVGNEQFF
TGTGCCAGCAGGGATCTAGCGGGAGTAGGCAATGAGCAGTTCTTC
>NA|TRBJ2-7|TRBV5-4|NA
CASSPDRTYEQYF
TGTGCCAGCAGCCCCGACAGGACCTACGAGCAGTACTTC
>NA|TRBJ1-3|TRBV5-1|NA
CASSPTRLASGNTIYF
TGCGCCAGCAGCCCCACGAGACTTGCCTCTGGAAACACCATATATTTT
>NA|TRBJ2-4|TRBV4-3|TRBD2
CASSRETSGGAGAKNIQYF
TGCGCCAGCAGCCGAGAGACTAGCGGGGGGGCCGGAGCCAAAAACATTCAGTACTTC
>few|TRBJ2-7|TRBV9|TRBD1
CASSQQGRVQYF
TGTGCCAGCAGCCAACAGGGGCGGGTGCAGTACTTC